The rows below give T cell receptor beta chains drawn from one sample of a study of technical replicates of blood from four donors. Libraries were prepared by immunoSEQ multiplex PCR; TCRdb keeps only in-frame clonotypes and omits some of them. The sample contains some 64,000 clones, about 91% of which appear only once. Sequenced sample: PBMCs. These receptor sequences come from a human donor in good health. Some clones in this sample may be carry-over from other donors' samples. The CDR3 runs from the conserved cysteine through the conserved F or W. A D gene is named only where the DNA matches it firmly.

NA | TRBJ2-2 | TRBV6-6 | CASRLGTLLNTGELFF
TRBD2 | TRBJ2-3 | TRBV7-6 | CASSFLAGVDGTDTQYF
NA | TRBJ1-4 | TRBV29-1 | CSVARGGEKLFF
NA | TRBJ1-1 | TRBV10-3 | CAISVEGKTEAFF
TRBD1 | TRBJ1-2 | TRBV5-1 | CASSYSTGEGGYTF
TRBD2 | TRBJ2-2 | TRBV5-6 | CASVRGGRERELFF
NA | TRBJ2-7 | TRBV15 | CATSRPTDDEQYF
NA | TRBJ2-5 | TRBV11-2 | CASTWAQGSQETQYF
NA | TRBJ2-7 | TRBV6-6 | CASRLTSGEQYF
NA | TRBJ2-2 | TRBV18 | CASSPSSSNTGELFF
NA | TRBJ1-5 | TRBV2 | CASMRDGNQPQHF
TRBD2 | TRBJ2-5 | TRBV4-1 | CASSQGTSGETQYF
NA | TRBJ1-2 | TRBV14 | CASSPSDSLRHGYTF
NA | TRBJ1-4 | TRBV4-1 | CASSVAATNEKLFF
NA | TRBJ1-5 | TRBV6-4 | CASSDGGWGQPQHF
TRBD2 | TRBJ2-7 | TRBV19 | CASTNGLAGSSEQYF
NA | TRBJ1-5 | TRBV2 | CASSEFGQWNQPQHF
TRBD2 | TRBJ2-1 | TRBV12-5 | CASGLLAGSHEQFF
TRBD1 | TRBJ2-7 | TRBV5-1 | CASSSQTPGQGAGEQYF
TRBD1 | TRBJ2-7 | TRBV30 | CAWSGFGTGGYEQYF
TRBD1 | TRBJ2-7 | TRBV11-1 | CASSLGQGAGEQYF
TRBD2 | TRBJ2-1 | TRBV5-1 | CASSPLAGAYNEQFF
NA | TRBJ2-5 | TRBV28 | CASSTLLAFGETQYF
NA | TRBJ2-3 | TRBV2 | CASSELTGTDTQYF
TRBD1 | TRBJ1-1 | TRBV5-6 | CASSLGPDRGRTEAFF
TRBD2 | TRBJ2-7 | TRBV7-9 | CASSFLGRGNEQYF
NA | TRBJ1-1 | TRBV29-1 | CSVEDAGTPLEAFF
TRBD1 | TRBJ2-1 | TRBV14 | CASSLLPGQGNNEQFF
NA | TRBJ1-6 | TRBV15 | CATSRDAGSEISPLHF
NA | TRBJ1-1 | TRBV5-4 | CASSLGGGDKIEAFF
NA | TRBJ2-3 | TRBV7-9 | CASSLGAGATDTQYF
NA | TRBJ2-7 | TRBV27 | CASSWGDGYEQYF
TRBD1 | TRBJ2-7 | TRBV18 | CASSPTGYGEQYF